This TCR beta chain came from a study of OX40 agonist ivuxolimab in advanced cancers. Study overall: Every patient in dose escalation had hepatocellular carcinoma, melanoma, renal cell or head and neck cancer.

Profiling relied on immunoSEQ multiplex PCR, and the TCRdb table lists in-frame clones only, not all of them. The sample holds about 73,000 clones; roughly 90% are singletons and the top ten take 10%. Deletions cut 5 bases from V and 0 bases from J, with 5 bases between. This CDR3 contains 13 residues. Germline CDR1 reads MNHEY; CDR2 reads SVGAGI. V and J are TRBV6-5 and TRBJ1-5; D is uncertain. The source is an adult with an advanced solid tumor such as melanoma, head and neck, liver or kidney cancer. The sequencing used CD4+ or CD8+ T cells sorted from blood, collected in a trial of the OX40 agonist ivuxolimab. Here the CDR3 reads CASSINSNQPQHF. CDR3 nucleotides: TGTGCCAGCAGTATAAATAGCAATCAGCCCCAGCATTTT.